Below, one T cell receptor (beta chain) is given with its context. Its target is unknown. The sample comes from a study of post-analysis software for immune sequencing data. Whole-study context: Relapsing-remitting, secondary progressive and progressive-relapsing multiple sclerosis were all included among the disease courses. General study points: Co-batched samples clustered tightly together by F measure. Controls showed lower frequencies than patients for several TRBV segments, and TRBV5-6, TRBV5-1 and TRBV20-1 were among these. Multiple sclerosis patients showed significantly lower normalized Chao1 diversity than controls did.

TCR beta cDNA libraries included unique molecular identifiers. MiXCR, run by TCRdb on the PCR reads, gives a single entry per CDR3 protein. This table has about 820,000 distinct CDR3 sequences, 53% appearing once. Germline assignment: CDR1 SQVTM and CDR2 ANQGSEA. The CDR3 length is 15 residues. V lost 3 bases, J lost 5 bases, and 8 bases stayed unmatched. Input material: blood. The sequence was collected from a girl aged 5-17 years with multiple sclerosis. The gene calls are TRBV29-1 and TRBJ2-5; 11 nucleotides match TRBD2. The CDR3 coding sequence is TGCAGCGTTGAGTATCTAGCGGGAGGCCCGGAGACCCAGTACTTC. Its translation: CSVEYLAGGPETQYF.